Listed here are 27 T cell receptor beta chains from one sample, sequenced in a study of blood T cell repertoires in COVID-19. Generated by immunoSEQ multiplex PCR, the TCRdb table keeps only in-frame clones and is missing some. The sample holds about 60,000 clones, 90% seen once. Sequencing was done on a sample of peripheral blood. The origin of the receptors is a human donor with active COVID-19. The donor label of this sample is uncertain.

J is TRBJ2-2 and V is TRBV7-2; TRBD2 matches at 9 bases. CDR1 SGHTA and CDR2 FQGNSA come from the germline V gene. The CDR3 runs 16 residues. With 5 bases clipped from V and 6 bases from J, the junction kept 10 bases outside the gene matches. The CDR3 DNA reads as TGTGCCAGCAGCCCGGCCGGGACTAGCCGCCCCGGGGAGCTGTTTTTT. Encoded protein: CASSPAGTSRPGELFF.

The rearrangement links TRBV4-1 to TRBJ2-1, with 13 bases that match TRBD2. CDR1 and CDR2 (germline): MGHRA, YSYEKL. The CDR3 contains 20 residues. V was pared by 0 bases and J by 3 bases, with 11 bases of the junction left unmatched. The CDR3 DNA follows: TGCGCCAGCAGCCAAGATGGTACTAGCGGGGGGGCCGGGAGCTACAATGAGCAGTTCTTC. Translation gives CASSQDGTSGGAGSYNEQFF.

The V gene is TRBV6-6, the J gene TRBJ1-1; D possibly corresponds to TRBD1 (5 bases). The CDR3 contains 14 residues. From germline, CDR1 is MNHNY and CDR2 SVGAGI (reference sequence). V shed 0 bases and J shed 1 base, with 6 bases lying between them. The CDR3 DNA is TGTGCCAGCAGTTACTCGCAGGGGAACACTGAAGCTTTCTTT. Its translation: CASSYSQGNTEAFF.

V usage is TRBV21-1 and J usage is TRBJ1-1. TRBV21-1 is labeled a pseudogene. The CDR3 totals 13 residues. CDR3 nucleotide sequence: TGTGCCACCCTACTGAGTATGTACACTGAAGCTTTCTTT. Translated: CATLLSMYTEAFF.

This chain joins TRBV7-2 and TRBJ2-5; D may be TRBD2 (6 bases). The ends were cut back, 0 bases at V and 2 bases at J, with 10 bases in the middle. Germline V CDR1 and CDR2: SGHTA, FQGNSA. The CDR3 is 15 residues long. CDR3 DNA: TGTGCCAGCAGCTTAGCGGGACGGGGGCAAGAGACCCAGTACTTC. It codes for CASSLAGRGQETQYF.

The chain joins TRBV5-3 to TRBJ1-2; 8 bases match TRBD1. TRBV5-3 is identified as an open reading frame with a role that is uncertain. This CDR3 is built from 14 residues. V lost 0 bases, J lost 8 bases, and 6 bases stayed unmatched. The CDR3 protein is CARSLVGTGKGYTF. The CDR3 nucleotides read TGTGCCAGAAGCTTGGTTGGGACAGGAAAAGGCTACACCTTC.

This chain links TRBV5-1 with TRBJ2-7, with D possibly matching TRBD2 (5 bases). Germline assignment: CDR1 SGHRS and CDR2 YFSETQ. The germline V and J ends were trimmed by 3 bases and 4 bases, with 11 bases remaining between them. The CDR3 loop spans 13 amino acids. In nucleotides, the CDR3 is TGCGCCAGCAGCTCCGCGGGCCTTTACGAGCAGTACTTC. The encoded protein is CASSSAGLYEQYF.

The V and J genes are TRBV7-9 and TRBJ1-2, with unresolved D. With 10 bases removed from V and 8 bases from J, the gap between germline ends came to 14 bases. Per the germline V gene, CDR1 is SEHNR and CDR2 is FQNEAQ (reference sequence). This CDR3 has 11 residues. The CDR3 here is CANKLRRGYTF. As DNA, the CDR3 is TGTGCCAACAAGCTTCGGAGGGGCTACACCTTC.

CDR3 bases: TGTGCCAGCAGTTACTCCGGGAGGGCCTATAATTCACCCCTCCACTTT. Protein: CASSYSGRAYNSPLHF. The chain is built from TRBV6-5 and TRBJ1-6; D remains ambiguous. Trimming removed 0 bases at V and 2 bases at J, with 8 bases between. The CDR3 runs 16 residues. Germline assignment: CDR1 MNHEY and CDR2 SVGAGI.

V gene TRBV10-1 combines with J gene TRBJ1-5; a weak D match, TRBD1 (6 bases). CDR3 size: 13 residues. The ends were cut back, 6 bases at V and 3 bases at J, with 9 bases in the middle. Germline values: CDR1 WNHNN, CDR2 SYGVQD (reference sequence). As DNA, the CDR3 is TGCGCCAGCAGCCAGGGGAACAATCAGCCCCAGCATTTT. As protein: CASSQGNNQPQHF.

The gene calls are TRBV5-1 and TRBJ2-1; TRBD1 matches at 7 bases. Germline assignment: CDR1 SGHRS and CDR2 YFSETQ. The CDR3 has 15 amino acids. Unmatched junction bases numbered 3, after V lost 0 bases and J lost 3 bases. The CDR3 nucleotides read TGCGCCAGCAGCTTGGCTGCAGGGGGCTACAATGAGCAGTTCTTC. Translated: CASSLAAGGYNEQFF.

The V gene is TRBV28, the J gene TRBJ2-2, with 11 positions matching TRBD2. Germline V gene data show CDR1 as MDHEN and CDR2 as SYDVKM. Trimming at V came to 6 bases and at J to 4 bases, leaving 13 bases not matched to a gene. The CDR3 runs 18 residues. Here the CDR3 reads CASSPRRLAGLGTGELFF. As DNA, the CDR3 is TGTGCCAGCAGCCCCCGCAGACTAGCGGGATTAGGCACCGGGGAGCTGTTTTTT. The entire variable domain, with the rest obtained from reference TRBV28 and TRBJ2-2, is as follows: DVKVTQSSRYLVKRTGEKVFLECVQDMDHENMFWYRQDPGLGLRLIYFSYDVKMKEKGDIPEGYSVSREKKERFSLILESASTNQTSMYLCASSPRRLAGLGTGELFFGEGSRLTVL.

This rearrangement joins TRBV5-1 to TRBJ1-2; 7 nucleotides agree with TRBD1. This CDR3 has 13 residues. With 4 bases clipped from V and 3 bases from J, the junction kept 3 bases outside the gene matches. Germline CDR1 SGHRS, CDR2 YFSETQ. The CDR3 loop is CASSATGDYGYTF. CDR3 nucleotides: TGCGCCAGCAGCGCTACAGGGGACTATGGCTACACCTTC. The whole variable domain, filled in from reference TRBV5-1 and TRBJ1-2, reads KAGVTQTPRYLIKTRGQQVTLSCSPISGHRSVSWYQQTPGQGLQFLFEYFSETQRNKGNFPGRFSGRQFSNSRSEMNVSTLELGDSALYLCASSATGDYGYTFGSGTRLTVV.

The CDR3 nucleotides read TGTGCCACCAGCAGCCCCATGTCCCTTGCGTATGAAAAACTGTTTTTT. Protein: CATSSPMSLAYEKLFF. The V call is TRBV15, the J call TRBJ1-4; no clear D. V was trimmed by 3 bases and J by 6 bases, leaving 17 bases between them. This CDR3 is 16 amino acids long. CDR1 and CDR2 from the germline V gene are LNHNV and YYDKDF (reference sequence).

This clone was counted a single time. The rearrangement uses TRBV2 and TRBJ1-1; D unresolved. This CDR3 has 10 amino acids. CDR1 and CDR2 from the germline V gene are SNHLY and FYNNEI. Trimming left V 5 bases short and J 6 bases short, with 4 bases between. The CDR3 coding sequence is TGTGCCAGCAGTTCTTCTGAAGCTTTCTTT. Translating it yields CASSSSEAFF. The full variable domain, rest sourced from reference TRBV2 and TRBJ1-1, is EPEVTQTPSHQVTQMGQEVILRCVPISNHLYFYWYRQILGQKVEFLVSFYNNEISEKSEIFDDQFSVERPDGSNFTLKIRSTKLEDSAMYFCASSSSEAFFGQGTRLTVV.

The rearrangement links TRBV4-1 to TRBJ1-1; 9 bases align to TRBD1. The CDR3 totals 18 residues. The V gene end was trimmed by 5 bases and the J gene end by 0 bases; junction bases not matched to a gene: 13. Germline V gene lookup returns CDR1 MGHRA and CDR2 YSYEKL. The CDR3 here is CASSKLTGGAGMNTEAFF. The CDR3 nucleotides are TGCGCCAGCAGCAAACTCACAGGGGGCGCGGGGATGAACACTGAAGCTTTCTTT.

The rearrangement joins TRBV5-4 to TRBJ2-3, with D possibly called TRBD1 or TRBD2 (5 bases each). In germline, CDR1 is SGHNT, CDR2 YYREEE (reference sequence). The V and J ends lost 4 bases and 9 bases respectively, with 15 bases between them. There are 13 residues in the CDR3. The CDR3 DNA sequence: TGTGCCAGCAGCCTGGGACCGCCCGGGACGCAGTATTTT. Its translation: CASSLGPPGTQYF.

The CDR3 spells CASSHFDDGSNEQFF. CDR3 sequence (DNA): TGTGCCAGCTCCCACTTCGACGACGGGAGCAATGAGCAGTTCTTC. The chain recombines TRBV27 with TRBJ2-1; D is perhaps TRBD2 (6 bases). Germline CDR1 and CDR2: MNHEY and SMNVEV (reference sequence). The V end lost 8 bases, the J end lost 6 bases, and 20 bases lay between the germline ends. The CDR3 totals 15 residues.

The chain links TRBV7-6 to TRBJ2-5; possible D gene TRBD2, 5 bases. The CDR3 runs to 15 residues. V lost 5 bases, J lost 0 bases, and 13 bases lay in between. Germline V gene data show CDR1 as SGHVS and CDR2 as FNYEAQ. CDR3: CASSRLVGNQETQYF. The CDR3 DNA reads TGTGCCAGCAGCCGCCTGGTCGGGAACCAAGAGACCCAGTACTTC.

The chain carries TRBV28 and TRBJ2-5, with 9 bases fitting TRBD1. Per the germline V gene, CDR1 is MDHEN and CDR2 is SYDVKM. V shed 2 bases, J shed 5 bases, and the junction held 6 bases outside the gene matches. The CDR3 covers 15 residues. The CDR3 region is CASSLVDRGGETQYF. Written as DNA, the CDR3 is TGTGCCAGCAGTTTAGTCGACAGGGGGGGCGAGACCCAGTACTTC.

The rearrangement links TRBV11-2 to TRBJ2-2; 7 nucleotides line up with TRBD1. Germline V gene lookup returns CDR1 SGHAT and CDR2 FQNNGV. CDR3 length: 15 residues. With V trimmed by 3 bases and J by 4 bases, 5 bases remained unmatched. The DNA for the CDR3 is TGTGCCAGCAGCTTCGAGACAGGGTTCACCGGGGAGCTGTTTTTT. It codes for CASSFETGFTGELFF. The full variable domain, rest sourced from reference TRBV11-2 and TRBJ2-2, is EAGVAQSPRYKIIEKRQSVAFWCNPISGHATLYWYQQILGQGPKLLIQFQNNGVVDDSQLPKDRFSAERLKGVDSTLKIQPAKLEDSAVYLCASSFETGFTGELFFGEGSRLTVL.

The V and J genes are TRBV5-6 and TRBJ1-1; D unresolved. The V gene's germline CDR1 is SGHDT and CDR2 YYEEEE. V shed 4 bases and J shed 0 bases, with 7 bases lying between them. This CDR3 contains 13 residues. The CDR3 sequence is CASSAGLNTEAFF. In DNA, the CDR3 is TGTGCCAGCAGCGCCGGTCTGAACACTGAAGCTTTCTTT. The variable domain in full, with the rest retrieved from reference TRBV5-6 and TRBJ1-1, is DAGVTQSPTHLIKTRGQQVTLRCSPKSGHDTVSWYQQALGQGPQFIFQYYEEEERQRGNFPDRFSGHQFPNYSSELNVNALLLGDSALYLCASSAGLNTEAFFGQGTRLTVV.

The gene calls are TRBV19 and TRBJ2-7; D is unresolved. Per the germline V gene, CDR1 is LNHDA and CDR2 is SQIVND (reference sequence). This CDR3 comprises 12 residues. The V end was cut by 4 bases, the J end by 3 bases, with 7 bases between. In nucleotides, the CDR3 is TGTGCCAGTAGTAATTCCTACTACGAGCAGTACTTC. This gives the protein CASSNSYYEQYF.

V usage is TRBV11-2 and J usage is TRBJ2-3, with a tentative D call TRBD2 (5 bases). With 7 bases removed from V and 5 bases from J, the gap between germline ends came to 10 bases. The CDR3 is made up of 12 amino acids. The V gene's germline CDR1 is SGHAT and CDR2 FQNNGV. Here the CDR3 reads CASTHGEDTQYF. Here the CDR3 DNA reads TGTGCCAGCACCCACGGGGAAGATACGCAGTATTTT. The complete variable domain, with remaining parts taken from reference TRBV11-2 and TRBJ2-3, reads EAGVAQSPRYKIIEKRQSVAFWCNPISGHATLYWYQQILGQGPKLLIQFQNNGVVDDSQLPKDRFSAERLKGVDSTLKIQPAKLEDSAVYLCASTHGEDTQYFGPGTRLTVL.

The J gene is TRBJ1-2, the V gene TRBV4-3; tentatively, D is TRBD1 (5 bases). Trimming took 4 bases from V and 2 from J, leaving 17 bases between them. CDR3 size: 16 residues. CDR1 and CDR2 from the germline V gene are LGHNA and YSLEER. The CDR3 loop is CASSPTAGGKNYGYTF. The CDR3 DNA reads as TGCGCCAGCAGCCCGACCGCGGGGGGGAAGAACTATGGCTACACCTTC.

The rearrangement joins TRBV29-1 to TRBJ1-1, with TRBD1 matching over 8 bases. CDR1 is SQVTM and CDR2 is ANQGSEA in the germline V gene. The CDR3 is 13 residues long. V was pared by 7 bases and J by 4 bases, with 8 bases of the junction left unmatched. In DNA form, the CDR3 reads TGCAGCGCTTGGAGACAGGGGAGCACTGAAGCTTTCTTT. Translated: CSAWRQGSTEAFF.

The chain employs TRBV12-5 and TRBJ2-5; no clear D. The CDR3 spans 14 residues. Looked up from germline, CDR1 is LGHNT and CDR2 is FRNRAP. V lost 2 bases and J lost 2, with 9 bases in between. The CDR3 reads CASGLSQAQETQYF. The DNA of the CDR3 is TGTGCTAGTGGTTTGAGCCAGGCACAAGAGACCCAGTACTTC.